A single sample is the source of the 3 T cell receptor beta chains below, sequenced in a study of human thymus T cells. From resections taken during corrective heart surgery, the thymus tissue was obtained. Data came from immunoSEQ multiplex PCR; TCRdb stores just in-frame clones and leaves some out. This table holds 65,000 to 90,000 clones, roughly 94% found once. The sequencing sample was made of thymus tissue. These receptors came from a girl under three years old with a congenital heart defect but otherwise immunologically healthy.

Written as DNA, the CDR3 is TGTGCCAGCAGCATAAGGAGGGTTGGAGGGACAGCTAATGAAAAACTGTTTTTT. This translates into CASSIRRVGGTANEKLFF. The chain employs TRBV11-2 and TRBJ1-4; 7 bases agree with TRBD1. The CDR3 spans 18 residues. From germline, CDR1 is SGHAT and CDR2 FQNNGV. V lost 5 bases and J lost 3; bases outside the gene matches: 15.

The chain uses TRBV7-3 and TRBJ2-7; 14 bases are shared with TRBD2. The V and J ends lost 5 bases and 5 bases, in that order; junction bases with no gene match: 5. The CDR3 has 15 residues. CDR1 is SGHTA and CDR2 is FQGTGA in the germline V gene. DNA of the CDR3: TGTGCCAGCAGCCCCGGGACTAGCGGGAGAGACGAGCAGTACTTC. It yields the protein CASSPGTSGRDEQYF.

CDR3 nucleotides: TGTGCCTGGAGCGTAGTCGCCGCCTCTATCGAAGCTTTCTTT. It codes for CAWSVVAASIEAFF. The chain recombines TRBV30 with TRBJ1-1; D remains unclear. V lost 3 bases and J lost 8, with 19 bases in between. The CDR3 spans 14 residues. Germline assignment: CDR1 GTSNPN and CDR2 SVGIG (reference sequence).